One TCR beta chain is described in this entry. This table comes from immunoSEQ multiplex PCR, and its TCRdb copy is limited to in-frame clones, with some not included. The sample shows approximately 94,000 clones, 85% to 95% of them seen only once. The data derive from a study of siplizumab effects on memory and regulatory T cells. The CDR3 runs to 15 residues. Germline assignment: CDR1 SGHKS and CDR2 YYEKEE (reference sequence). V gave up 1 base and J gave up 0 bases, with 10 bases separating them. Specimen: non-Treg CD4+ T cells sorted from blood. This sequence was found in a human donor in good health. The rearrangement joins TRBV5-5 to TRBJ1-2; D may be TRBD1 (6 bases). CDR3 sequence reads: CASSLSGGTNYGYTF. In DNA form, the CDR3 reads TGTGCCAGCAGCTTGAGTGGGGGCACTAACTATGGCTACACCTTC.